This is a list of T cell receptor beta chains from one sample in a study of T cell repertoires in cytomegalovirus infection. From the reads, TCRdb called clonotypes with MiXCR, one entry per CDR3 protein. Altogether 800,000 to 950,000 distinct CDR3 sequences are present, 32% being singletons, with the ten largest covering about an eighth. The antigens these receptors bind are not known. This material consisted of cultured CD8+ T cells from PBMCs, taken from culture after CMV antigen stimulation. Every receptor here comes from a human donor in good health (CMV status not recorded). Some clones in this sample may be carry-over from other donors' samples. The CDR3 runs from the conserved cysteine through the conserved F or W. A D gene is named only where the DNA matches it firmly. Expanded clones are given a class, and other clones once, few, many or no size at all.

CDR3aa: CASSYALYQPQHF
CDR3nt: TGTGCCAGCAGTTACGCCCTTTATCAGCCCCAGCATTTT
d_gene: NA
j_gene: TRBJ1-5
len: 13
v_gene: TRBV6-2/TRBV6-3
abundance: few

CDR3aa: CASSFPYMGEDTEAFF
CDR3nt: TGTGCCAGCAGCTTTCCGTACATGGGGGAGGACACTGAAGCTTTCTTT
d_gene: NA
j_gene: TRBJ1-1
len: 16
v_gene: TRBV7-9
abundance: many

CDR3aa: CASSIDTSGVLNIQYF
CDR3nt: TGTGCCAGTAGTATAGATACTAGCGGGGTTTTAAACATTCAGTACTTC
d_gene: TRBD2
j_gene: TRBJ2-4
len: 16
v_gene: TRBV19
abundance: few

CDR3aa: CASSLAPLGPGANVLTF
CDR3nt: TGTGCCAGCAGCTTAGCCCCTTTAGGACCTGGGGCCAACGTCCTGACTTTC
d_gene: NA
j_gene: TRBJ2-6
len: 17
v_gene: TRBV13
abundance: NA

CDR3aa: CATPGRNYGYTF
CDR3nt: TGTGCCACCCCGGGACGGAACTATGGCTACACCTTC
d_gene: NA
j_gene: TRBJ1-2
len: 12
v_gene: TRBV10-3
abundance: NA

CDR3aa: CASSRSAGASGEQFF
CDR3nt: TGTGCCAGCAGTCGTTCAGCGGGGGCCTCCGGGGAGCAGTTCTTC
d_gene: TRBD2
j_gene: TRBJ2-1
len: 15
v_gene: TRBV12-3/TRBV12-4
abundance: many

CDR3aa: CASSSREGKVEAFF
CDR3nt: TGTGCCAGTAGTTCCCGCGAGGGGAAGGTTGAAGCTTTCTTT
d_gene: NA
j_gene: TRBJ1-1
len: 14
v_gene: TRBV19
abundance: NA

CDR3aa: CSASLNTEAFF
CDR3nt: TGCAGCGCCTCCCTGAACACTGAAGCTTTCTTT
d_gene: NA
j_gene: TRBJ1-1
len: 11
v_gene: TRBV29-1
abundance: NA

CDR3aa: CASTHPLYRKQAPGNTEAFF
CDR3nt: TGTGCCAGCACTCACCCCCTATACCGTAAACAGGCTCCGGGGAACACTGAAGCTTTCTTT
d_gene: NA
j_gene: TRBJ1-1
len: 20
v_gene: TRBV6-8
abundance: NA

CDR3aa: CASSLSGSQGTNYGYTF
CDR3nt: TGTGCCAGCAGTTTATCGGGCTCGCAGGGAACTAACTATGGCTACACCTTC
d_gene: NA
j_gene: TRBJ1-2
len: 17
v_gene: TRBV27
abundance: NA

CDR3aa: CANRVTGNQPQHF
CDR3nt: TGTGCCAACAGGGTCACCGGCAATCAGCCCCAGCATTTT
d_gene: NA
j_gene: TRBJ1-5
len: 13
v_gene: TRBV12-3/TRBV12-4
abundance: NA

CDR3aa: CASRGLAELTDTQCF
CDR3nt: TGTGCCAGCAGAGGACTAGCGGAACTTACAGATACGCAGTGTTTT
d_gene: TRBD2
j_gene: TRBJ2-3
len: 15
v_gene: TRBV6-1
abundance: NA

CDR3aa: CASSEWSGRAAFF
CDR3nt: TGCGCCAGCAGTGAGTGGTCAGGGAGAGCGGCTTTCTTT
d_gene: NA
j_gene: TRBJ1-1
len: 13
v_gene: TRBV10-1
abundance: NA

CDR3aa: CASSLTSGGPIQETQYF
CDR3nt: TGTGCCAGCAGTTTAACTAGCGGGGGCCCGATTCAAGAGACCCAGTACTTC
d_gene: TRBD2
j_gene: TRBJ2-5
len: 17
v_gene: TRBV6-5
abundance: NA

CDR3aa: CASSESQDSYSNQPQHF
CDR3nt: TGCGCCAGCAGTGAGAGTCAGGACAGCTATAGCAATCAGCCCCAGCATTTT
d_gene: NA
j_gene: TRBJ1-5
len: 17
v_gene: TRBV10-2
abundance: few

CDR3aa: CAIASQASIDTIYF
CDR3nt: TGTGCCATCGCCTCGCAGGCTTCCATCGACACCATATATTTT
d_gene: NA
j_gene: TRBJ1-3
len: 14
v_gene: TRBV10-3
abundance: NA

CDR3aa: CASSQDWRTADLPGAEAFF
CDR3nt: TGTGCCAGCAGCCAAGATTGGCGGACAGCGGACCTCCCGGGGGCTGAAGCTTTCTTT
d_gene: NA
j_gene: TRBJ1-1
len: 19
v_gene: TRBV3-1
abundance: NA

CDR3aa: CSAWATSGRQETQYF
CDR3nt: TGCAGTGCTTGGGCGACTAGCGGCCGACAAGAGACCCAGTACTTC
d_gene: TRBD2
j_gene: TRBJ2-5
len: 15
v_gene: TRBV20-1
abundance: NA

CDR3aa: CASIHPGANVLTF
CDR3nt: TGTGCCAGCATTCACCCTGGGGCCAACGTCCTGACTTTC
d_gene: NA
j_gene: TRBJ2-6
len: 13
v_gene: TRBV6-6
abundance: NA

CDR3aa: CASSDIRVAFAQPQHF
CDR3nt: TGTGCCAGTAGCGACATCAGGGTGGCCTTTGCTCAGCCCCAGCATTTT
d_gene: NA
j_gene: TRBJ1-5
len: 16
v_gene: TRBV19
abundance: NA

CDR3aa: CASSSGTGEAFF
CDR3nt: TGCGCCAGCAGCTCCGGGACAGGCGAAGCTTTCTTT
d_gene: TRBD1
j_gene: TRBJ1-1
len: 12
v_gene: TRBV5-1
abundance: few

CDR3aa: CASSSSLGGTNEKLFF
CDR3nt: TGTGCCAGCAGCTCCTCTCTGGGAGGAACTAATGAAAAACTGTTTTTT
d_gene: NA
j_gene: TRBJ1-4
len: 16
v_gene: TRBV5-4
abundance: NA

CDR3aa: CASSYGQGSEQYF
CDR3nt: TGTGCCAGCAGTTACGGACAGGGAAGTGAGCAGTACTTC
d_gene: TRBD1
j_gene: TRBJ2-7
len: 13
v_gene: TRBV6-8
abundance: NA

CDR3aa: CASSYVTGMNEQYF
CDR3nt: TGTGCCAGCAGTTACGTGACAGGGATGAACGAGCAGTACTTC
d_gene: TRBD1
j_gene: TRBJ2-7
len: 14
v_gene: TRBV6-5
abundance: NA

CDR3aa: CASSFAGNDYGYTF
CDR3nt: TGCGCCAGCAGCTTTGCAGGAAACGACTATGGCTACACCTTC
d_gene: NA
j_gene: TRBJ1-2
len: 14
v_gene: TRBV5-1
abundance: few

CDR3aa: CASRDLEQGDTQYF
CDR3nt: TGTGCCAGCAGGGACTTAGAGCAAGGAGATACGCAGTATTTT
d_gene: NA
j_gene: TRBJ2-3
len: 14
v_gene: TRBV6-5
abundance: NA

CDR3aa: CASSSYGQITDTQYF
CDR3nt: TGTGCCAGCAGTTCCTACGGGCAAATCACAGATACGCAGTATTTT
d_gene: NA
j_gene: TRBJ2-3
len: 15
v_gene: TRBV27
abundance: few

CDR3aa: CPSSYSEGWMNTEAFF
CDR3nt: TGTCCCAGCAGTTACTCGGAGGGTTGGATGAACACTGAAGCTTTCTTT
d_gene: NA
j_gene: TRBJ1-1
len: 16
v_gene: TRBV6-5
abundance: NA

CDR3aa: CASSQEGSGELFF
CDR3nt: TGTGCCAGCAGCCAAGAAGGGAGCGGGGAGCTGTTTTTT
d_gene: NA
j_gene: TRBJ2-2
len: 13
v_gene: TRBV4-2
abundance: NA

CDR3aa: CASSLGGIGVNEQFF
CDR3nt: TGTGCCAGCAGTTTGGGGGGCATCGGGGTGAATGAGCAGTTCTTC
d_gene: NA
j_gene: TRBJ2-1
len: 15
v_gene: TRBV27
abundance: NA

CDR3aa: CRHSTGGDGYTF
CDR3nt: TGCAGACACTCTACAGGGGGCGATGGCTACACCTTC
d_gene: TRBD1
j_gene: TRBJ1-2
len: 12
v_gene: TRBV20-1
abundance: NA

CDR3aa: CASSYWKQGIGTQYF
CDR3nt: TGTGCCAGCAGTTACTGGAAACAGGGGATAGGGACCCAGTACTTC
d_gene: TRBD1
j_gene: TRBJ2-5
len: 15
v_gene: TRBV6-2/TRBV6-3
abundance: NA

CDR3aa: CASSEVRVTRVENTGELFF
CDR3nt: TGTGCCAGCAGTGAAGTTCGCGTCACCCGGGTGGAGAACACCGGGGAGCTGTTTTTT
d_gene: NA
j_gene: TRBJ2-2
len: 19
v_gene: TRBV2
abundance: once

CDR3aa: CASSQPGAGGYTF
CDR3nt: TGTGCCAGCAGTCAGCCGGGGGCGGGTGGCTACACCTTC
d_gene: NA
j_gene: TRBJ1-2
len: 13
v_gene: TRBV27
abundance: NA

CDR3aa: CASSIDSGGGGEQFF
CDR3nt: TGTGCCAGTAGTATAGACAGCGGGGGCGGGGGTGAGCAGTTCTTC
d_gene: TRBD2
j_gene: TRBJ2-1
len: 15
v_gene: TRBV19
abundance: NA

CDR3aa: CASSIDPQTNYGYTF
CDR3nt: TGTGCCAGTAGTATAGATCCACAGACTAACTATGGCTACACCTTC
d_gene: NA
j_gene: TRBJ1-2
len: 15
v_gene: TRBV19
abundance: few

CDR3aa: CASSRGYYGETQYF
CDR3nt: TGTGCCAGCTCCAGGGGCTACTATGGGGAGACCCAGTACTTC
d_gene: NA
j_gene: TRBJ2-5
len: 14
v_gene: TRBV7-6
abundance: few

CDR3aa: CATSDQDRGSSTDTQYF
CDR3nt: TGTGCCACCAGTGATCAGGACAGGGGCTCCAGCACAGATACGCAGTATTTT
d_gene: TRBD1
j_gene: TRBJ2-3
len: 17
v_gene: TRBV24-1
abundance: NA

CDR3aa: CASSLATAYEQYF
CDR3nt: TGTGCCAGCAGCTTAGCCACAGCGTACGAGCAGTACTTC
d_gene: NA
j_gene: TRBJ2-7
len: 13
v_gene: TRBV7-6
abundance: many

CDR3aa: CASSPYSSDGYTF
CDR3nt: TGTGCCAGCAGTCCTTATTCAAGCGATGGCTACACCTTC
d_gene: NA
j_gene: TRBJ1-2
len: 13
v_gene: TRBV27
abundance: few

CDR3aa: CASSLSPGVDGYTF
CDR3nt: TGTGCCAGCAGTTTATCACCGGGGGTGGATGGCTACACCTTC
d_gene: NA
j_gene: TRBJ1-2
len: 14
v_gene: TRBV27
abundance: NA

CDR3aa: CAISDPITDRVYTDTQYF
CDR3nt: TGTGCCATCAGTGACCCGATTACCGACAGGGTTTATACAGATACGCAGTATTTT
d_gene: TRBD1
j_gene: TRBJ2-3
len: 18
v_gene: TRBV10-3
abundance: NA

CDR3aa: CASSPLLAGGYEQYF
CDR3nt: TGTGCCAGCAGCCCCCTTTTAGCGGGGGGCTACGAGCAGTACTTC
d_gene: TRBD2
j_gene: TRBJ2-7
len: 15
v_gene: TRBV7-6
abundance: many

CDR3aa: CASSPSLGNTEAFF
CDR3nt: TGTGCCAGCAGCCCCTCCCTTGGGAACACTGAAGCTTTCTTT
d_gene: NA
j_gene: TRBJ1-1
len: 14
v_gene: TRBV7-6
abundance: many

CDR3aa: CASSQLLGGGNYGYTF
CDR3nt: TGTGCCAGCAGCCAATTGCTTGGGGGGGGGAACTATGGCTACACCTTC
d_gene: NA
j_gene: TRBJ1-2
len: 16
v_gene: TRBV4-2
abundance: few

CDR3aa: CASSSPYSGNTIYF
CDR3nt: TGTGCCAGCAGTTCCCCGTACTCTGGAAACACCATATATTTT
d_gene: NA
j_gene: TRBJ1-3
len: 14
v_gene: TRBV28
abundance: few

CDR3aa: CASSGGQISNQPQHF
CDR3nt: TGTGCCAGCAGCGGAGGACAGATTAGCAATCAGCCCCAGCATTTT
d_gene: NA
j_gene: TRBJ1-5
len: 15
v_gene: TRBV11-2
abundance: many

CDR3aa: CASSFDDREVGETQYF
CDR3nt: TGTGCCAGCAGCTTCGACGACAGGGAGGTAGGAGAGACCCAGTACTTC
d_gene: NA
j_gene: TRBJ2-5
len: 16
v_gene: TRBV7-8
abundance: few

CDR3aa: CSARDPNRVFEAFF
CDR3nt: TGCAGTGCTAGAGATCCTAACAGGGTCTTTGAAGCTTTCTTT
d_gene: NA
j_gene: TRBJ1-1
len: 14
v_gene: TRBV20-1
abundance: few

CDR3aa: CASSLSSADTQYF
CDR3nt: TGTGCCAGCAGTTTAAGTAGCGCAGATACGCAGTATTTT
d_gene: NA
j_gene: TRBJ2-3
len: 13
v_gene: TRBV7-6
abundance: few

CDR3aa: CASSFVGPTGLNYGYTF
CDR3nt: TGTGCCAGCAGCTTTGTGGGACCGACAGGCCTAAACTATGGCTACACCTTC
d_gene: NA
j_gene: TRBJ1-2
len: 17
v_gene: TRBV5-6
abundance: once

CDR3aa: CASSIPGLAGGQETQYF
CDR3nt: TGTGCCAGCAGCATTCCGGGACTAGCGGGGGGACAAGAGACCCAGTACTTC
d_gene: TRBD2
j_gene: TRBJ2-5
len: 17
v_gene: TRBV7-2
abundance: few

CDR3aa: CASRVRDRVLDTQYF
CDR3nt: TGTGCCAGTAGGGTACGGGACAGGGTTTTAGATACGCAGTATTTT
d_gene: TRBD1
j_gene: TRBJ2-3
len: 15
v_gene: TRBV19
abundance: NA